A single sample gave rise to the 17 T cell receptor beta chains below, sequenced in a study of T cell responses to AZD1222 COVID-19 vaccine. Repertoires were generated with immunoSEQ multiplex PCR, while TCRdb's copy carries only in-frame clones and drops some. The sample lists roughly 170,000 clones, around 94% occurring once. The sample in question was peripheral blood, obtained 28 days after the second AZD1222 dose. The receptors come from an adult who received the AZD1222 COVID-19 vaccine.

The chain carries TRBV29-1 and TRBJ1-3; D call uncertain. V was trimmed by 1 base and J by 2 bases, leaving 9 bases between them. The CDR3 covers 14 residues. CDR1 and CDR2 (germline): SQVTM, ANQGSEA. The CDR3 reads CSVEVGVAGNTIYF. The DNA for the CDR3 is TGCAGCGTTGAAGTCGGGGTTGCTGGAAACACCATATATTTT.

This clone was observed a few times. The genes are TRBV5-4 and TRBJ1-1; 10 bases line up with TRBD1. Unmatched junction bases numbered 6, after V lost 4 bases and J lost 0 bases. This CDR3 has 16 amino acids. In germline, CDR1 is SGHNT, CDR2 YYREEE (reference sequence). CDR3 protein: CASSPRTGGVNTEAFF. The CDR3 DNA reads as TGTGCCAGCAGCCCACGGACAGGGGGGGTGAACACTGAAGCTTTCTTT.

The chain links TRBV6-5 to TRBJ2-7; TRBD2 agrees at 9 bases. Germline values: CDR1 MNHEY, CDR2 SVGAGI. The CDR3 is 15 residues long. Trimming at V came to 7 bases and at J to 3 bases, leaving 10 bases not matched to a gene. The CDR3 sequence: CASKRELAGNYEQYF. CDR3 sequence (DNA): TGTGCCAGCAAAAGAGAACTAGCGGGTAACTACGAGCAGTACTTC.

This chain connects TRBV19 to TRBJ1-5; D may be TRBD1 (6 bases). The CDR3 totals 14 residues. Germline-derived CDR1 and CDR2 are LNHDA and SQIVND (reference sequence). V was shortened by 6 bases and J by 2 bases, with 11 bases between the two germline ends. CDR3 coding DNA: TGTGCCAGTAGGGTTGGGGGCGGCAATCAGCCCCAGCATTTT. Its protein is CASRVGGGNQPQHF.

V is TRBV15 and J is TRBJ2-3; unclear D gene. Germline CDR1 LNHNV, CDR2 YYDKDF (reference sequence). This CDR3 spans 15 amino acids. Trimming left V 4 bases short and J 6 bases short, with 17 bases between. The CDR3, as DNA: TGTGCCACCAGCACCCGACTTAGCCTGGGGGATACGCAGTATTTT. Translated: CATSTRLSLGDTQYF.

The V call is TRBV4-3, the J call TRBJ2-3, with D perhaps assigned TRBD1 or TRBD2 (5 bases each). CDR1 is LGHNA, CDR2 YSLEER, per germline. The CDR3 covers 15 residues. Trimming stripped 3 bases from V and 4 bases from J, with 14 bases between. DNA for the CDR3: TGCGCCAGCAGCCAGCCGGGACGAAAGGCAGATACGCAGTATTTT. It is translated as CASSQPGRKADTQYF.

This rearrangement joins TRBV6-1 to TRBJ2-1; D may match TRBD1 or TRBD2 (6 bases each). With 3 bases removed from V and 5 bases from J, the gap between germline ends came to 14 bases. The germline CDR1 and CDR2 sequences are MNHNS and SASEGT. The CDR3 spans 15 residues. CDR3 sequence reads: CASSDMGGRNNEQFF. CDR3 in DNA: TGTGCCAGCAGTGATATGGGGGGCCGTAACAATGAGCAGTTCTTC.

This clone was recorded once. The chain joins TRBV10-3 to TRBJ2-7, with D tentatively TRBD1 (5 bases). This CDR3 comprises 13 residues. Trimming stripped 3 bases from V and 6 bases from J, with 12 bases between. Per the germline V gene, CDR1 is ENHRY and CDR2 is SYGVKD. CDR3 bases: TGTGCCATCAGTGATTCGGCAGGGCCCGAGCAGTACTTC. The encoded protein is CAISDSAGPEQYF.

The chain combines TRBV7-3 with TRBJ1-1; perhaps TRBD1 as D (5 bases). This CDR3 is 13 amino acids long. Trimming removed 0 bases from V and 6 bases from J, with 8 bases in between. Germline CDR1 and CDR2: SGHTA and FQGTGA. This CDR3 reads CASSLTQTAEAFF. The CDR3 DNA reads TGTGCCAGCAGCTTAACCCAGACAGCTGAAGCTTTCTTT.

The chain carries TRBV9 and TRBJ2-5; D might be TRBD1 (6 bases). The germline V gene has CDR1 SGDLS and CDR2 YYNGEE. The germline V and J ends were trimmed by 3 bases and 3 bases, with 15 bases remaining between them. This CDR3 has 15 amino acids. The CDR3 loop reads CASSEGQAEKETQYF. The CDR3 DNA reads as TGTGCCAGCAGCGAGGGACAAGCCGAAAAAGAGACCCAGTACTTC.

V is TRBV7-2 and J is TRBJ2-3; D is unclear. The CDR3 consists of 17 residues. Trimming shortened V by 5 bases and J by 1 base, and 19 bases separated the two germline ends. Germline-derived CDR1 and CDR2 are SGHTA and FQGNSA. CDR3 sequence reads: CASSARLAPFRTDTQYF. The CDR3 DNA follows: TGTGCCAGCAGCGCACGACTCGCCCCCTTTCGCACAGATACGCAGTATTTT.

The sample holds one count of this clone. The rearrangement uses TRBV12-3 or TRBV12-4 and TRBJ1-4; no firm D call. The CDR3 runs 13 residues. The V end was cut by 4 bases, the J end by 8 bases, with 11 bases between. In DNA form, the CDR3 reads TGTGCCAGCAGTTCGGGCTGGGAGGAAAAACTGTTTTTT. Amino acids: CASSSGWEEKLFF.

The rearrangement links TRBV30 to TRBJ1-4; possible D gene TRBD1, 5 bases. The V end was cut by 8 bases, the J end by 0 bases, with 22 bases between. There are 17 residues in the CDR3. Germline values: CDR1 GTSNPN, CDR2 SVGIG (reference sequence). CDR3: CASDPAGNLATNEKLFF. The DNA of the CDR3 is TGTGCCAGTGATCCGGCAGGGAACCTAGCAACTAATGAAAAACTGTTTTTT.

This chain links TRBV3-1 (or the pseudogene TRBV3-2) with TRBJ2-5; TRBD2 aligns across 9 bases. Germline-derived CDR1 and CDR2 are LGHDT and YNNKEL (reference sequence). This CDR3 is 16 amino acids long. The V gene end was trimmed by 0 bases and the J gene end by 5 bases; junction bases not matched to a gene: 7. The CDR3 here is CASSQEAASGAETQYF. CDR3 sequence (DNA): TGTGCCAGCAGCCAAGAGGCGGCTAGCGGGGCCGAGACCCAGTACTTC.

The chain uses TRBV4-3 and TRBJ1-1; D remains ambiguous. Trimming took 1 base from V and 7 from J, leaving 10 bases between them. The germline V gene has CDR1 LGHNA and CDR2 YSLEER. The CDR3 consists of 13 residues. CDR3 protein: CASSQAGGLEAFF. CDR3 coding DNA: TGCGCCAGCAGCCAAGCCGGAGGGCTTGAAGCTTTCTTT.

The V and J genes are TRBV12-5 and TRBJ1-3; tentative D call: TRBD1 (5 bases). V was clipped by 3 bases and J by 13 bases, with 19 bases between them. The CDR3 totals 14 residues. Germline CDR1 is LGHNT and CDR2 is FRNRAP. CDR3 in DNA: TGTGCTAGTGGTTTAGGGGCCCAGGTCGGTCGGATATATTTT. It yields the protein CASGLGAQVGRIYF.

The chain has TRBV14 and TRBJ1-6, with D hard to call. In germline, CDR1 is SGHDN, CDR2 FVKESK. With 6 bases removed from V and 3 bases from J, the gap between germline ends came to 12 bases. The CDR3 contains 15 residues. CDR3 protein: CASSPPGLYNSPLHF. The CDR3 DNA follows: TGTGCCAGCAGTCCCCCGGGCCTCTATAATTCACCCCTCCACTTT.